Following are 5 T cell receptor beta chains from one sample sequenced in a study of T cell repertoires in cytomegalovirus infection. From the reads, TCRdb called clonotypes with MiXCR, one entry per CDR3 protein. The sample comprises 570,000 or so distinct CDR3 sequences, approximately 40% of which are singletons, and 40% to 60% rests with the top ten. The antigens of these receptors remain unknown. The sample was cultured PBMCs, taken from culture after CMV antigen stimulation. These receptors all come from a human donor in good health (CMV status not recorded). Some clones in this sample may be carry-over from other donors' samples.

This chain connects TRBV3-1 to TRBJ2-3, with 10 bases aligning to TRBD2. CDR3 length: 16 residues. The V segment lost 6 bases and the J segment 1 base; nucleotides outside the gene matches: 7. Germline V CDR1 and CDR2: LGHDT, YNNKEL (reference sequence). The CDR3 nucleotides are TGTGCCAGCAGGCCTCGACTAGCGGGCCGCACAGATACGCAGTATTTT. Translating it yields CASRPRLAGRTDTQYF.

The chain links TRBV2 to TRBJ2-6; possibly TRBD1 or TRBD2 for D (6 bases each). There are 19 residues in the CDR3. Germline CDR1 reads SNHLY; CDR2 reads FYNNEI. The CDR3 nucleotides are TGTGCTACCCGACCCGGAGGGAGACAGGTCCCTTCTGGGGCCAACGTCCTGACTTTC. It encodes CATRPGGRQVPSGANVLTF.

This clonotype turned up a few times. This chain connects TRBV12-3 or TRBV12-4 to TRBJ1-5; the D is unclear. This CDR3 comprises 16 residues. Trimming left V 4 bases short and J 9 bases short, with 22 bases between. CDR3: CASSSTHSYPAGPQHF. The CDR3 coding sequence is TGTGCCAGCAGTTCCACCCACTCCTACCCGGCGGGGCCCCAGCATTTT.

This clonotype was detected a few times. The CDR3 coding sequence is TGTGCCAGCAGCTTAGACGGGCCCGGAGCACCCCTCCACTTT. Translation gives CASSLDGPGAPLHF. The chain carries TRBV7-9 and TRBJ1-6; D ambiguous. This CDR3 is 14 amino acids long. The ends were cut back, 1 base at V and 11 bases at J, with 12 bases in the middle. CDR1 SEHNR and CDR2 FQNEAQ come from the germline V gene (reference sequence). Based on the CDR3 plus reference TRBV7-9 and TRBJ1-6, the full variable domain is DTGVSQNPRHKITKRGQNVTFRCDPISEHNRLYWYRQTLGQGPEFLTYFQNEAQLEKSRLLSDRFSAERPKGSFSTLEIQRTEQGDSAMYLCASSLDGPGAPLHFGNGTRLTVT.

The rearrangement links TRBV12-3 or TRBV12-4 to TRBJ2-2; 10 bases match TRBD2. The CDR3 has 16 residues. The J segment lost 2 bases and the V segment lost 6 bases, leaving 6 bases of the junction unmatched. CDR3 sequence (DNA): TGTGCCAGCAGGGGAACTAGCGGGGCAAACACCGGGGAGCTGTTTTTT. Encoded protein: CASRGTSGANTGELFF.